The 24 T cell receptor beta chains in this list originate from one sample, sequenced in a study of T cells in Graves' hyperthyroidism and ophthalmopathy. Researchers took RNA transcripts and amplified the TCR beta CDR3 regions from them. The HTBI primer set was used in a first-round RT-PCR of the TCR CDR3. TCRdb redid the calling of the multiplex PCR reads with MiXCR, one entry per CDR3 protein. The sample has hundreds of thousands of distinct CDR3 sequences, 35% to 45% seen once. The sequenced material came from blood. These receptors originate from a man younger than 35 with Graves' hyperthyroidism.

This clonotype has just a few counts. The chain links TRBV9 to TRBJ1-2; the D is unclear. Germline V CDR1 and CDR2: SGDLS, YYNGEE. Trimming cost V 3 bases and J 4 bases, with 16 bases left between them. The CDR3 contains 15 residues. Here the CDR3 DNA reads TGTGCCAGCAGCGCCAATACCAATTTAGGCTATGGCTACACCTTC. This sequence encodes CASSANTNLGYGYTF.

This clonotype was seen more than once but under ten times. The chain couples TRBV20-1 to TRBJ1-5; weak D call: TRBD1 (6 bases). Trimming took 5 bases from V and 8 from J, leaving 16 bases between them. The CDR3 is 13 amino acids. From germline, CDR1 is DFQATT and CDR2 SNEGSKA (reference sequence). The CDR3 region is CSAQGGNKEPQHF. For the CDR3, the DNA is TGCAGTGCTCAAGGGGGGAACAAGGAGCCCCAGCATTTT.

The chain couples TRBV6-5 to TRBJ1-1; possible D gene TRBD1, 5 bases. V was cut by 8 bases and J by 3 bases, with 19 bases left in between. Germline V lookup: CDR1 MNHEY, CDR2 SVGAGI. The CDR3 contains 15 residues. For the CDR3, the DNA is TGTGCCAGCGTTCGAGGGGAGGGGTTGTACACTGAAGCTTTCTTT. This gives the protein CASVRGEGLYTEAFF.

This clonotype was seen repeatedly, ten times or more. The chain is built from TRBV10-3 and TRBJ2-7; D is unresolved. V lost 0 bases and J 0 bases, leaving 9 bases between the germline ends. The germline CDR1 and CDR2 sequences are ENHRY and SYGVKD. The CDR3 runs to 15 residues. For the CDR3, the DNA is TGTGCCATCAGTGAGTCGTATCAGGTCTCCTACGAGCAGTACTTC. It codes for CAISESYQVSYEQYF.

The chain employs TRBV10-3 and TRBJ1-1; no clear D. The V and J ends lost 7 bases and 8 bases respectively, with 23 bases between them. Looked up from germline, CDR1 is ENHRY and CDR2 is SYGVKD. This CDR3 has 15 residues. The CDR3 loop is CAITEANTGEREAFF. In DNA form, the CDR3 reads TGTGCCATCACCGAGGCCAACACCGGGGAGCGAGAAGCTTTCTTT.

The chain uses TRBV19 and TRBJ2-2; D perhaps matches TRBD2 (5 bases). Germline loops: CDR1 LNHDA, CDR2 SQIVND (reference sequence). Trimming took off 5 bases at V and 5 bases at J, with 12 bases between the two ends. This CDR3 comprises 14 residues. This chain's CDR3 is CASSWETKTGELFF. The CDR3 nucleotides read TGTGCCAGTAGTTGGGAGACCAAGACCGGGGAGCTGTTTTTT.

The V gene is TRBV29-1, the J gene TRBJ1-5; 7 nucleotides agree with TRBD1. V lost 6 bases to trimming and J lost 3 bases; unmatched junction nucleotides: 5. Germline V gives CDR1 SQVTM, CDR2 ANQGSEA. This CDR3 contains 13 residues. The CDR3 here is CSVRTGYNQPQHF. In DNA form, the CDR3 reads TGCAGCGTAAGGACAGGCTACAATCAGCCCCAGCATTTT.

This clonotype appeared many times. This sequence joins TRBV19 and TRBJ1-2; D is uncertain. The CDR3 sequence is 14 residues long. Germline values: CDR1 LNHDA, CDR2 SQIVND (reference sequence). Trimming shortened V by 7 bases and J by 0 bases, and 12 bases separated the two germline ends. CDR3 nucleotides: TGTGCCAGTAAGGAGCCGGGCGCTAACTATGGCTACACCTTC. It yields the protein CASKEPGANYGYTF.

At least ten counts were recorded for this clonotype. The chain uses TRBV7-9 and TRBJ2-7; D call uncertain. The germline CDR1 and CDR2 sequences are SEHNR and FQNEAQ (reference sequence). The germline V and J ends were trimmed by 5 bases and 3 bases, with 8 bases remaining between them. This CDR3 is 12 amino acids long. In DNA form, the CDR3 reads TGTGCCAGCAGCCAGAGAGACTACGAGCAGTACTTC. This encodes CASSQRDYEQYF.

Concerning this clonotype itself: At one end the junction does not follow the germline gene, possibly because of a read error. The chain joins TRBV3-1 to TRBJ2-5; D might be TRBD1 (5 bases). The CDR3 contains 17 residues. Per the germline V gene, CDR1 is LGHDT and CDR2 is YNNKEL (reference sequence). CDR3: CASSQGLDTNFQEAQYF. In DNA form, the CDR3 reads TGTGCCAGCAGCCAAGGCTTGGACACCAATTTCCAAGAGGCCCAGTACTTC.

This clonotype was seen only a few times. This chain joins TRBV20-1 and TRBJ2-7; 9 bases line up with TRBD2. There are 18 residues in the CDR3. Germline CDR1 and CDR2: DFQATT and SNEGSKA (reference sequence). After removal of 6 bases from V and 2 bases from J, the junction contained 20 bases not matched to a gene. CDR3 coding DNA: TGCAGTGCCTCTCCGGTCTCTAGCGGGAAGGAACACACCTACGAGCAGTACTTC. This encodes CSASPVSSGKEHTYEQYF.

This clonotype was detected many times. The chain recombines TRBV29-1 with TRBJ2-2; a possible D gene is TRBD1 (5 bases). Germline V lookup: CDR1 SQVTM, CDR2 ANQGSEA. The CDR3 runs 13 residues. Trimming stripped 4 bases from V and 2 bases from J, with 8 bases between. CDR3 sequence: CSVVTANTGELFF. In nucleotides, the CDR3 is TGCAGCGTTGTGACAGCAAACACCGGGGAGCTGTTTTTT.

The CDR3, as DNA: TGTGCCATCAGTCAAGGGGATAGCAATCAGCCCCAGCATTTT. The encoded protein is CAISQGDSNQPQHF. J is TRBJ1-5 and V is TRBV10-3; possible D gene TRBD1, 5 bases. V was clipped by 5 bases and J by 0 bases, with 8 bases between them. Germline V CDR1 and CDR2: ENHRY, SYGVKD. This CDR3 region has 14 residues.

Ten or more counts support this clonotype. This chain connects TRBV7-6 to TRBJ2-5, with D perhaps given as TRBD1 or TRBD2 (6 bases each). The ends were cut back, 8 bases at V and 3 bases at J, with 19 bases in the middle. There are 15 residues in the CDR3. The germline V gene has CDR1 SGHVS and CDR2 FNYEAQ. The DNA for the CDR3 is TGTGCCAGCTCCTCAGGTTCCGGGGGCAAAGAGACCCAGTACTTC. This codes for CASSSGSGGKETQYF.

This chain uses TRBV11-1 with TRBJ2-5, with D perhaps matching TRBD1 (6 bases). V shed 5 bases and J shed 5 bases, with 15 bases lying between them. Germline assignment: CDR1 SGHAT and CDR2 FQDESV (reference sequence). This CDR3 comprises 14 residues. In nucleotides, the CDR3 is TGTGCCAGCAGCCCTGGACAGCTTCGCGAGACCCAGTACTTC. It is translated as CASSPGQLRETQYF.

This sequence joins TRBV2 and TRBJ1-5; TRBD1 might be the D (6 bases). V was trimmed by 7 bases and J by 5 bases, leaving 15 bases between them. The CDR3 extends over 14 amino acids. CDR1 is SNHLY, CDR2 FYNNEI, per germline. CDR3 bases: TGTGCCAGCACTGTAGGGGGGAGTCATCAGCCCCAGCATTTT. Translating gives CASTVGGSHQPQHF.

This clonotype was recorded many times. The chain couples TRBV6-5 to TRBJ1-5, with D possibly matching TRBD1 (5 bases). CDR1 is MNHEY, CDR2 SVGAGI, per germline. Trimming pared 7 bases from V and 5 bases from J, leaving 15 bases between. CDR3 size: 14 residues. Here the CDR3 reads CASTVTEWDQPQHF. CDR3 in DNA: TGTGCCAGCACCGTGACAGAGTGGGATCAGCCCCAGCATTTT.

The CDR3 DNA is TGTGCCAGCCGACCGGGACAGGGATCAAACACCGGGGAGCTGTTTTTT. Its protein product is CASRPGQGSNTGELFF. The rearrangement links TRBV2 to TRBJ2-2; 9 bases are shared with TRBD1. V gave up 8 bases and J gave up 2 bases; unmatched junction bases: 9. Germline CDR1 is SNHLY and CDR2 is FYNNEI. This CDR3 is built from 16 residues.

This clonotype showed up many times. This chain uses TRBV2 with TRBJ1-1; the D is unclear. V shed 3 bases and J shed 1 base, with 15 bases lying between them. In germline, CDR1 is SNHLY, CDR2 FYNNEI. The CDR3 has 16 residues. The CDR3 is CASSDFLARKNTEAFF. For the CDR3, the DNA is TGTGCCAGCAGTGACTTTCTGGCCAGGAAGAACACTGAAGCTTTCTTT.

Comments on this clonotype: A single base is all that separates this from a far larger clone, so a read error is likely. The rearrangement links TRBV15 to TRBJ2-7; 9 nucleotides align to TRBD1. Trimming at V came to 10 bases and at J to 3 bases, leaving 7 bases not matched to a gene. The germline V gene has CDR1 LNHNV and CDR2 YYDKDF (reference sequence). CDR3 length equals 13 residues. CDR3 amino acids: CASTTGQGYEQYF. The CDR3 region has the DNA TGTGCCAGCACCACGGGACAGGGCTACGAGCAGTACTTC.

The CDR3 loop is CASSETTGGNGYTF. CDR3 DNA sequence: TGCGCCAGCAGTGAAACGACAGGGGGAAATGGCTACACCTTC. The V call is TRBV10-1, the J call TRBJ1-2; 9 bases align to TRBD1. Germline CDR1 reads WNHNN; CDR2 reads SYGVQD (reference sequence). This CDR3 comprises 14 residues. Germline trimming cut 3 bases from V and 6 bases from J; bases unmatched to any gene: 5.

At least ten counts were recorded for this clonotype. This chain joins TRBV2 and TRBJ1-2, with a tentative D call TRBD1 (6 bases). Germline-derived CDR1 and CDR2 are SNHLY and FYNNEI. The CDR3 covers 14 residues. V dropped 7 bases and J dropped 8 bases, with 20 bases sitting between them. CDR3 sequence: CASILGSGARGYTF. In nucleotides, the CDR3 is TGTGCCAGCATACTTGGGTCAGGGGCGCGGGGCTACACCTTC.

Concerning this clonotype: The junction does not match germline at one end; this may be a read error. The V gene is TRBV20-1, the J gene TRBJ1-1; D may be TRBD1 (5 bases). The CDR3 is 16 residues long. CDR1 DFQATT and CDR2 SNEGSKA come from the germline V gene (reference sequence). For the CDR3, the DNA is TGCAGTGGGGGGGGGAAGGCAGGGAAAAAGAACACTGAGGCTTTCTTT. Protein sequence: CSGGGKAGKKNTEAFF.

This clonotype was counted ten times or more. The V gene is TRBV2, the J gene TRBJ2-2, with D perhaps matching TRBD1 (5 bases). Looked up from germline, CDR1 is SNHLY and CDR2 is FYNNEI. The CDR3 loop spans 14 amino acids. V shed 7 bases and J shed 5 bases, with 14 bases lying between them. The CDR3 DNA reads TGTGCCAGCATAGGGGAAGGAGCGACCGGGGAGCTGTTTTTT. It specifies CASIGEGATGELFF.